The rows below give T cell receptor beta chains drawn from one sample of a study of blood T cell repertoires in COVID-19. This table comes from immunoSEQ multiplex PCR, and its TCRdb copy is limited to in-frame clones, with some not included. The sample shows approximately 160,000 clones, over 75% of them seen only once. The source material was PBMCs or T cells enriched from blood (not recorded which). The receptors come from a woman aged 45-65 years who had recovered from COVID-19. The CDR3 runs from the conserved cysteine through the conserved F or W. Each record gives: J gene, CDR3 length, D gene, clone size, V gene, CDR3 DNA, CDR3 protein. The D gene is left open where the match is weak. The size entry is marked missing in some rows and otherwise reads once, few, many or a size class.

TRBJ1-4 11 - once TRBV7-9 TGTGCCAGCAGCCCGCGTGAAAAACTGTTTTTT CASSPREKLFF
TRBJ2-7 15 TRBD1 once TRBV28 TGTGCCAGCAGTCGACGGCGGGACAGGGCCTACGAGCAGTACTTC CASSRRRDRAYEQYF
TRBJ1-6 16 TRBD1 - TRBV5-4 TGTGCCAGCAGCTTGGGGGACAGTTCCTTTAATTCACCCCTCCACTTT CASSLGDSSFNSPLHF
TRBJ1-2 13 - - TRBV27 TGTGCCAGCAGTGCAAGGGGTTCCTATGGCTACACCTTC CASSARGSYGYTF
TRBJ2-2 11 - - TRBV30 TGTGCCCAGGGGCTCCCCGGGGAGCTGTTTTTT CAQGLPGELFF
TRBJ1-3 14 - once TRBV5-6 TGTGCCAGCAGCTTGGTGGACATCGGAAACACCATATATTTT CASSLVDIGNTIYF
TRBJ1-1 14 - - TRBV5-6 TGTGCCAGCAGACTGAAGGGGGTGGGCACTGAAGCTTTCTTT CASRLKGVGTEAFF
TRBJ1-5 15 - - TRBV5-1 TGCGCCAGCAGCCCACAGGGAGAGGTCAATCAGCCCCAGCATTTT CASSPQGEVNQPQHF
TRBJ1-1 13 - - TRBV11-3 TGTGCCAGCAGCTTAGACCTGACGGGTCAGGCTTTCTTT CASSLDLTGQAFF
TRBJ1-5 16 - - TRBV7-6 TGTGCCAGCAGCTTATTTGGGGGGAATAGCAATCAGCCCCAGCATTTT CASSLFGGNSNQPQHF
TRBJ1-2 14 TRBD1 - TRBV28 TGTGCCAGCAGAGCCACAGGGGAGTGGGATGGCTACACCTTC CASRATGEWDGYTF
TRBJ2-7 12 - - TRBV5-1 TGCGCCAGCAGCTTGGCCGGGGGCGAGCAGTACTTC CASSLAGGEQYF
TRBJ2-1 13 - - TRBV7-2 TGTGCCAGCAGGTTCATCGGTGGCAATGAGCAGTTCTTC CASRFIGGNEQFF
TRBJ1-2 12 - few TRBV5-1 TGCGCCAGCCGGGGGTCGTCTATGGGCTACACCTTC CASRGSSMGYTF
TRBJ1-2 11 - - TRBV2 TGTGCCAGCAGTGAGCGTAAGGGCTACACCTTC CASSERKGYTF
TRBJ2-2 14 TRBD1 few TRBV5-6 TGTGCCAGCAGCTTGCCCAGGGGGCGTGGGGAGCTGTTTTTT CASSLPRGRGELFF
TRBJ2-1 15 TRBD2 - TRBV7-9 TGTGCCAGCAGGGATCGGCTAGCGGGAGTAAATGAGCAGTTCTTC CASRDRLAGVNEQFF
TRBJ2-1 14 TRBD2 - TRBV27 TGTGCCAGCAGTCGGGGCGGGAGGGCCAATGAGCAGTTCTTC CASSRGGRANEQFF
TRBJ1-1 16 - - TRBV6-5 TGTGCCAGCAGTTCACAGGGTTCTCTCGTGAACACTGAAGCTTTCTTT CASSSQGSLVNTEAFF
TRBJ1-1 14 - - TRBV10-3 TGTGCCATCAGCCAAGGACAGTTGAACACTGAAGCTTTCTTT CAISQGQLNTEAFF
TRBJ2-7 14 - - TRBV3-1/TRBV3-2 TGTGCCAGCAGCCAAGATTTTACTGGGGCAGGGGAGTACTTC CASSQDFTGAGEYF
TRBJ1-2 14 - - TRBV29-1 TGCAGCGTGGCGGTCCCAGGGGCTAACTATGGCTACACCTTC CSVAVPGANYGYTF
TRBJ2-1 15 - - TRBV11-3 TGTGCCAGCAGCTTAGTTCGGGACTCCTACAATGAGCAGTTCTTC CASSLVRDSYNEQFF
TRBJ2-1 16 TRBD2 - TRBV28 TGTGCCAGCGGCCGAGGAGGGTCTAGCGGGAGGATTGAGCAGTTCTTC CASGRGGSSGRIEQFF
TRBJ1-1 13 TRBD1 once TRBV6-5 TGTGCCAGCAGGGGACAGATGAACACTGAAGCTTTCTTT CASRGQMNTEAFF
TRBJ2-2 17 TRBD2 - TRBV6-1 TGTGCCAGCAGTGAAGCGTCGGCTAGCGGGAGGATCGGGGAGCTGTTTTTT CASSEASASGRIGELFF
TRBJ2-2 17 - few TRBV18 TGTGCCAGCTCACCACAGGTTAAGCGGCCGAACACCGGGGAGCTGTTTTTT CASSPQVKRPNTGELFF
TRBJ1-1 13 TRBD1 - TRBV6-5 TGTGCCAGCAGCCGGGACAGGGCTACGGAAGCTTTCTTT CASSRDRATEAFF
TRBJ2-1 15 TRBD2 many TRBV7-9 TGTGCCAGCAGCCCGGTAGCGGGAGTGCCCTATGAGCAGTTCTTC CASSPVAGVPYEQFF
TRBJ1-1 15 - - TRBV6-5 TGTGCCAGCAGTTCCCCGGACAGTTCGAACACTGAAGCTTTCTTT CASSSPDSSNTEAFF
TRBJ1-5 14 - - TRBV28 TGTGCCAGCAGTTTTCAGGCAGACAATCAGCCCCAGCATTTT CASSFQADNQPQHF
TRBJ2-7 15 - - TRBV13 TGTGCCAGCAGCTCCACACGGTGGGCTTTATTAGAGCAGTACTTC CASSSTRWALLEQYF
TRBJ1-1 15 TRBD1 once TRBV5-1 TGCGCCAGCAGCCCGCGGACAGGGGAAGGCACTGAAGCTTTCTTT CASSPRTGEGTEAFF
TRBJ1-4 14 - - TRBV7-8 TGTGCCAGCAGCTTAGGCTGGGGGGGAGAAAAACTGTTTTTT CASSLGWGGEKLFF
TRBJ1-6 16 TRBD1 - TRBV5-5 TGTGCCAGCAGCGCGGTGGGGGACAGAAATAATTCACCCCTCCACTTT CASSAVGDRNNSPLHF
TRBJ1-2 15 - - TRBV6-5 TGTGCCAGCAGCACTACATTTAGCGGGCTGGAAGGCTACACCTTC CASSTTFSGLEGYTF
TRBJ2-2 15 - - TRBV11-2 TGTGCCAGCAGAATTACAGGGACGAACACCGGGGAGCTGTTTTTT CASRITGTNTGELFF
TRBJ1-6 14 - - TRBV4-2 TGTGCCAGCAGCCAAGCCGGGAGCCATTCACCCCTCCACTTT CASSQAGSHSPLHF
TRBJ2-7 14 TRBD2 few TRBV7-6 TGTGCCAGCAGCTCCCGGGAGGGAACCTACGAGCAGTACTTC CASSSREGTYEQYF
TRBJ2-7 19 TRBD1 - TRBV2 TGTGCCAGCAGCTCTTGGCCTCCGGGACAGTCGTTGTATAGGTACGAGCAGTACTTC CASSSWPPGQSLYRYEQYF
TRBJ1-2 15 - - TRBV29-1 TGCAGCGTTCGTGAATCAGGGTTGGGGAACTATGGCTACACCTTC CSVRESGLGNYGYTF
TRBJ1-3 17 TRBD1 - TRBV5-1 TGCGCCAGCAGCCCATACCTGACAGGGTTGAGTGGAAACACCATATATTTT CASSPYLTGLSGNTIYF
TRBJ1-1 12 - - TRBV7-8 TGTGCCAGCAGCCCAGACAGCCCTGAAGCTTTCTTT CASSPDSPEAFF
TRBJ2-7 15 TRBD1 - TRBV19 TGTGCCAGTAGTATTGACAGGGGATATCCCTACGAGCAGTACTTC CASSIDRGYPYEQYF
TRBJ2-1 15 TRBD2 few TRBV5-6 TGTGCCAGCAGCTTCGGGACTAGCGGCTACAATGAGCAGTTCTTC CASSFGTSGYNEQFF
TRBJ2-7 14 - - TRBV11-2 TGTGCCAGCAGCTTAGACCGGCGGACTGGGGAGCAGTACTTC CASSLDRRTGEQYF
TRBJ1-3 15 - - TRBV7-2 TGTGCCAGCAGCTTAGGCTCCCCCGGTGGAAACACCATATATTTT CASSLGSPGGNTIYF
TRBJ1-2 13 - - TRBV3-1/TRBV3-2 TGTGCCAGCAGCCCGCAACTCCAAACTGGCTACACCTTC CASSPQLQTGYTF
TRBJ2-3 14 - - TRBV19 TGTGCCAGTAGTATAGATCTTAGCACAGATACGCAGTATTTT CASSIDLSTDTQYF
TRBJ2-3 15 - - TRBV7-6 TGTGCCAGCAGCTTTCAACCACTGGGCACAGATACGCAGTATTTT CASSFQPLGTDTQYF
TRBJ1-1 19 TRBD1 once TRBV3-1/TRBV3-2 TGTGCCAGCAGACCTTTGAAGGGACAGTACAGCGAAACTTACACTGAAGCTTTCTTT CASRPLKGQYSETYTEAFF
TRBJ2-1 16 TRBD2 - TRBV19 TGTGCCAGTAGGACGACTAGCGGCACTATGCCGGATGAGCAGTTCTTC CASRTTSGTMPDEQFF
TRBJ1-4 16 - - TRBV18 TGTGCCAGCTCACCAGCCCAGGTTGCAACTAATGAAAAACTGTTTTTT CASSPAQVATNEKLFF
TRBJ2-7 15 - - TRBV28 TGTGCCAGCAGTACGACTAAGGATAATTCCTACGAGCAGTACTTC CASSTTKDNSYEQYF
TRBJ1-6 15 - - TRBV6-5 TGTGCCAGCAGTTACTCGGGGGGGCTAGAATCACCCCTCCACTTT CASSYSGGLESPLHF
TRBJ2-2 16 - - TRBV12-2 TGTGCAAGTCGCTTAGCGACGGGGATTAACACCGGGGAGCTGTTTTTT CASRLATGINTGELFF
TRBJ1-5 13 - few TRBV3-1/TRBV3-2 TGTGCCAGCAGCCTTGCAGGGCGTCAGCCCCAGCATTTT CASSLAGRQPQHF
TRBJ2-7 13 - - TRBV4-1 TGCGCCAGCAGCCAGGGGGAGGCCTACGAGCAGTACTTC CASSQGEAYEQYF
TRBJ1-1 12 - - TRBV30 TGTGCCGGAGGTCAGATGAACACTGAAGCTTTCTTT CAGGQMNTEAFF
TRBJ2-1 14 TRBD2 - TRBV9 TGTGCCAGCAGCGGGACTAGTAGATCCTATGAGCAGTTCTTC CASSGTSRSYEQFF